Sequencing of this T cell receptor beta chain was carried out in a study of OX40 agonist ivuxolimab in advanced cancers. Overall study context: There were three patients with partial responses, one having hepatocellular carcinoma and two cutaneous melanoma. Overall study results and limits: Near-lowest levels of clonal expansion characterized partial responders at 0.1-3.0 mg/kg. At 0.1 to 3.0 mg/kg and by week 6, CD4+ and CD8+ T cells in the blood had expanded clonally.

As for this clone: The antigen remains unidentified.

Libraries were prepared by immunoSEQ multiplex PCR; TCRdb keeps only in-frame clonotypes and omits some of them. In the table there are tens of thousands of clones, about 88% of which are singletons. This CDR3 has 13 residues. The V gene lost 5 bases and the J gene lost 7 bases, with 12 bases spanning the gap. CDR1 is SGHTA, CDR2 FQGNSA, per germline. Patients had blood sampled at baseline and again on cycle 4 day 1 and cycle 7 day 1. The rearrangement joins TRBV7-2 to TRBJ1-5, with D possibly matching TRBD1 (5 bases). The sample consisted of CD4+ or CD8+ T cells sorted from blood, taken in a trial of the OX40 agonist ivuxolimab. The TCR originated in an adult with an advanced solid tumor such as melanoma, head and neck, liver or kidney cancer. The CDR3 bases are TGTGCCAGCAGCCGCTCCCAGGGACAGCCCCAGCATTTT. Translated, it gives CASSRSQGQPQHF.